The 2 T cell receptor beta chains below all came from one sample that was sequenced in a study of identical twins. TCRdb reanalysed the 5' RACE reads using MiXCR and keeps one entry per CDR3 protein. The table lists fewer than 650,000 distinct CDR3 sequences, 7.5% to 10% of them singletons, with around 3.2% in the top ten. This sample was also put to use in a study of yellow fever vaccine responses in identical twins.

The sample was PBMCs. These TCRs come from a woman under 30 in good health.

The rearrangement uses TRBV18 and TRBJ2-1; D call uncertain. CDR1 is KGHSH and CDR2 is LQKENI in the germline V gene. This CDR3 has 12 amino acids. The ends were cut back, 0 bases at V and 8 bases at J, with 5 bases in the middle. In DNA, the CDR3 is TGTGCCAGCTCACCACCTCGGGATGAGCAGTTCTTC. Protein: CASSPPRDEQFF.

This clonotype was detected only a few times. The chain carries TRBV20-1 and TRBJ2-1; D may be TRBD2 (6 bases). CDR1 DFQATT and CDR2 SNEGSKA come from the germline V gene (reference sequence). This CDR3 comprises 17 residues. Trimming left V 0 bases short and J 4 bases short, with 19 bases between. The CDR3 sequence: CSARDLSRGSGYNEQFF. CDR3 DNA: TGCAGTGCTAGAGATCTAAGTCGGGGGAGCGGGTACAATGAGCAGTTCTTC.